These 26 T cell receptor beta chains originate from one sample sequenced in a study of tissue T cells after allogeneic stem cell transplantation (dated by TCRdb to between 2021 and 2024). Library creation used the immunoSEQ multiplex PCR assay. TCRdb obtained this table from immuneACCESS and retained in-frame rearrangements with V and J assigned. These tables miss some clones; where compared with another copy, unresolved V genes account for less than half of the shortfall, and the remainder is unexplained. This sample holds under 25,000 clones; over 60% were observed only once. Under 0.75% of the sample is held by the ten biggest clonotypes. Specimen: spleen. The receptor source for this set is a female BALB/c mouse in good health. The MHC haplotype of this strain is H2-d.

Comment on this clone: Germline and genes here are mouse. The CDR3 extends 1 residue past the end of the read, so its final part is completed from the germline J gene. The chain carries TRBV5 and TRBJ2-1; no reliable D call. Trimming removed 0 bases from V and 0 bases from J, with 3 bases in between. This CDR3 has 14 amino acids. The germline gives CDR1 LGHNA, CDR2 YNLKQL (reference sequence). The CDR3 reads CASSQDSNYAEQFF. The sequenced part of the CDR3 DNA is TGTGCCAGCAGCCAAGACAGTAACTATGCTGAGCAGTTC.

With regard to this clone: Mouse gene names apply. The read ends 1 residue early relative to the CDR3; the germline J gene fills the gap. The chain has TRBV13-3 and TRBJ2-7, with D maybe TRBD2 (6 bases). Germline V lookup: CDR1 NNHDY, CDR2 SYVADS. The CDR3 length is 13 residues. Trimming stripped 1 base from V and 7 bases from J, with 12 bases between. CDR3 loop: CASSDPGGGEQYF. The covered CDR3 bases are TGTGCCAGCAGTGATCCGGGGGGAGGCGAACAGTAC.

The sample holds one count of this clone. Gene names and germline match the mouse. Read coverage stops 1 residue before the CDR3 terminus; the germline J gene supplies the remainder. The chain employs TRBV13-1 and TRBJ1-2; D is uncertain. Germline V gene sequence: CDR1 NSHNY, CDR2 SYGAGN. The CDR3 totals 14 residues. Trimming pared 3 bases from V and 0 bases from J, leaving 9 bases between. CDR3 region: CASSVRDTNSDYTF. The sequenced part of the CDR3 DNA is TGTGCCAGCAGTGTCCGGGATACAAACTCCGACTACACC.

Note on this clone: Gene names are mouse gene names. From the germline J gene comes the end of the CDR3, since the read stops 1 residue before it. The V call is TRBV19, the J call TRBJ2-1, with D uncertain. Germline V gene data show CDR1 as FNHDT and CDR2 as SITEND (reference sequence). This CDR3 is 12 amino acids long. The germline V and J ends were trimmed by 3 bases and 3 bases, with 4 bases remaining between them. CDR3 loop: CASSTVYAEQFF. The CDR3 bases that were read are TGTGCCAGCAGTACAGTCTATGCTGAGCAGTTC. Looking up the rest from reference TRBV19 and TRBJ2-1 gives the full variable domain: GGIITQTPKFLIGQEGQKLTLKCQQNFNHDTMYWYRQDSGKGLRLIYYSITENDLQKGDLSEGYDASREKKSSFSLTVTSAQKNEMAVFLCASSTVYAEQFFGPGTRLTVL.

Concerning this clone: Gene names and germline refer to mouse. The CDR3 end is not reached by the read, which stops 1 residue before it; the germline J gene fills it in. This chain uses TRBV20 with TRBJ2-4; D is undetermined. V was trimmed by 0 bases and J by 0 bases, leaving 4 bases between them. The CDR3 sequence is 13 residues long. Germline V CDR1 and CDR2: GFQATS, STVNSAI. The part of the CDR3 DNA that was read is TGTGGTGCTAGGGAAAATAGTCAAAACACCTTGTAC. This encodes CGARENSQNTLY. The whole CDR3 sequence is CGARENSQNTLYF.

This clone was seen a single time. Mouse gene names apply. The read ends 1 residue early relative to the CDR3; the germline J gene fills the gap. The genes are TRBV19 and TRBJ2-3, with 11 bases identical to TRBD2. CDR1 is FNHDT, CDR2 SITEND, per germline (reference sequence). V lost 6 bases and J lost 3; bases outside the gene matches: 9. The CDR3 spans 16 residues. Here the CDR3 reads CASTYWGGAGAETLYF. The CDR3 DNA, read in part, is TGTGCCAGCACCTACTGGGGGGGCGCGGGGGCAGAAACGCTGTAT.

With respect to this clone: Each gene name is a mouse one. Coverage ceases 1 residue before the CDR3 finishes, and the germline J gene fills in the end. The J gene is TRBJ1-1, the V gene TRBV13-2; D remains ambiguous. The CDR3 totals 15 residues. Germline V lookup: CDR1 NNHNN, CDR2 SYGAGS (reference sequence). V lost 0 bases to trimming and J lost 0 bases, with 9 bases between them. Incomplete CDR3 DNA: TGTGCCAGCGGTGATGGGGTAGGGACAAACACAGAAGTCTTC. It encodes CASGDGVGTNTEVF. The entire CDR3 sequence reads CASGDGVGTNTEVFF.

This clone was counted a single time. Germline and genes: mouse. The CDR3 sequence: CASSDAGQNANSDYTF. The DNA read from the CDR3 is TGTGCCAGCAGTGATGCTGGACAAAATGCAAACTCCGACTACACC. V gene TRBV13-1 combines with J gene TRBJ1-2; TRBD1 might be the D (5 bases). The read falls 1 residue short of the CDR3 end, and the missing part is taken from the germline J gene. Germline loops: CDR1 NSHNY, CDR2 SYGAGN. CDR3 length equals 16 residues. Trimming left V 0 bases short and J 0 bases short, with 12 bases between.

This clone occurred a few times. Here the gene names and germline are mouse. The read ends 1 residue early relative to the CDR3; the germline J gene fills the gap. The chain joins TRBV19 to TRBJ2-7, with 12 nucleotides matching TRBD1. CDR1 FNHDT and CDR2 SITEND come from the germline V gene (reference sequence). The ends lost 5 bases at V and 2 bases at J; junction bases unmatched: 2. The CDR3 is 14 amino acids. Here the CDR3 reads CASRGDRGPYEQYF. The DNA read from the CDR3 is TGTGCCAGCAGGGGGGACAGGGGGCCCTATGAACAGTAC.

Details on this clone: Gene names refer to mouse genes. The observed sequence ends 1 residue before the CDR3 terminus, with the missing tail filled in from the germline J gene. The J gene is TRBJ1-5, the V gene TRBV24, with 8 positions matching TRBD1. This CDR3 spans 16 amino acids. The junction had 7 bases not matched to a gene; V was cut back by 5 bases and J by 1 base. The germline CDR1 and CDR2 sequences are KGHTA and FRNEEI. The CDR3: CASSSLRQGNNQAPLF. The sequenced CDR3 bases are TGTGCCAGCAGTTCTCTTCGACAGGGGAACAACCAGGCTCCGCTT.

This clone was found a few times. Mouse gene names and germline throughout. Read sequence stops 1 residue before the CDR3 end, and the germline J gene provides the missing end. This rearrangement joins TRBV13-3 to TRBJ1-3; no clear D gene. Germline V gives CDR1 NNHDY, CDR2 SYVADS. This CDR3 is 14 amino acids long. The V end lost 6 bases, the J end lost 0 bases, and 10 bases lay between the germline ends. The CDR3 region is CASTPPGSGNTLYF. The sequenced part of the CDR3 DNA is TGTGCCAGCACCCCCCCAGGTTCTGGAAATACGCTCTAT.

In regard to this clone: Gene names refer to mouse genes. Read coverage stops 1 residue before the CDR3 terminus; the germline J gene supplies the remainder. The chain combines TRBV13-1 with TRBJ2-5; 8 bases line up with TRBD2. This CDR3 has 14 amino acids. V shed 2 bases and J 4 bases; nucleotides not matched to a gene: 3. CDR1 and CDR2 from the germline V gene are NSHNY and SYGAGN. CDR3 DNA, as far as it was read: TGTGCCAGCAGTGAGATCTGGGGGGAAGACACCCAGTAC. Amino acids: CASSEIWGEDTQY. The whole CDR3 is CASSEIWGEDTQYF.

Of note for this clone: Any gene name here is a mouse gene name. CDR3 region: CTCSAPGTYEQYF. The sequenced part of the CDR3 DNA is TGCACCTGCAGTGCACCAGGCACCTATGAACAGTAC. This chain links TRBV1 with TRBJ2-7; D is uncertain. The read finishes 1 residue shy of the CDR3 end, and the germline J gene is used to complete it. Germline CDR1 reads NSQYPW; CDR2 reads LRSPGD (reference sequence). Trimming took off 2 bases at V and 2 bases at J, with 7 bases between the two ends. The CDR3 has 13 residues.

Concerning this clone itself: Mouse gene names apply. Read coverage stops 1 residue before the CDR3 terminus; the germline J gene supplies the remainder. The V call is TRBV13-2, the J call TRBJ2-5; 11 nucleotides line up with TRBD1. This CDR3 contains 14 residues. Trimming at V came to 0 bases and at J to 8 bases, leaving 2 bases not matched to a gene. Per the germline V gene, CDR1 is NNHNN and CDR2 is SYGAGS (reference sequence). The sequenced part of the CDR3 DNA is TGTGCCAGCGGTGATGCTGGACAGGGGGCCACCCAGTAC. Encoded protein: CASGDAGQGATQY. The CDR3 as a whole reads CASGDAGQGATQYF.

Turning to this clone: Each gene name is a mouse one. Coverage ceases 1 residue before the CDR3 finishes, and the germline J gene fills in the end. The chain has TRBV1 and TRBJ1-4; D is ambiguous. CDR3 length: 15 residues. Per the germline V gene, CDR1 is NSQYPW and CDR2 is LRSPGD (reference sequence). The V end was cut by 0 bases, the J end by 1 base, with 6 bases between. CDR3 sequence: CTCSADPNSNERLFF. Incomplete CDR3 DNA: TGCACCTGCAGTGCAGATCCCAATTCCAACGAAAGATTATTT.

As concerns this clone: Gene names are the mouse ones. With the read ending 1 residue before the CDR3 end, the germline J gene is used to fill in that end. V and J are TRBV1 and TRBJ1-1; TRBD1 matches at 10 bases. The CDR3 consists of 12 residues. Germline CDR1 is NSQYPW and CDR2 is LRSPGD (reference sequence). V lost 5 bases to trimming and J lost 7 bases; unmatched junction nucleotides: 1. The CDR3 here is CTCSWTGGEVFF. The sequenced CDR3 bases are TGCACCTGCAGTTGGACAGGGGGAGAAGTCTTC.

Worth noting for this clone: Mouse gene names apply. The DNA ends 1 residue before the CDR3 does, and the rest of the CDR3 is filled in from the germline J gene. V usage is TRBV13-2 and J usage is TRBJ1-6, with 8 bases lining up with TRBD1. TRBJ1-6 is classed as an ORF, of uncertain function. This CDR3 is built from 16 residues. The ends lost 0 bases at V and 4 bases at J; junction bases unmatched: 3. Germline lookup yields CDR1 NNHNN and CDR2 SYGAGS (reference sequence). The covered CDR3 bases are TGTGCCAGCGGTGATGCAGGACAGGGATATAATTCGCCCCTCTAC. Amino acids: CASGDAGQGYNSPLY. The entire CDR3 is CASGDAGQGYNSPLYF.

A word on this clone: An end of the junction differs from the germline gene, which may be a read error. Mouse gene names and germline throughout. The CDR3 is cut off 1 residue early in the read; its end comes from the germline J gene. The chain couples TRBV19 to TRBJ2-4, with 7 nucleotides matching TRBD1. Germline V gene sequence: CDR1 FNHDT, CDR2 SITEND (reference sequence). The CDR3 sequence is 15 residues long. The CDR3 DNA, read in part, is TGTGCCAGCAGTATAGGACAGGGTAGTCAAAGCACCTTGTAC. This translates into CASSIGQGSQSTLY. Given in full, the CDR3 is CASSIGQGSQSTLYF. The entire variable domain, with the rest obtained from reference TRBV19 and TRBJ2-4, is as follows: GGIITQTPKFLIGQEGQKLTLKCQQNFNHDTMYWYRQDSGKGLRLIYYSITENDLQKGDLSEGYDASREKKSSFSLTVTSAQKNEMAVFLCASSIGQGSQSTLYFGAGTRLSVL.

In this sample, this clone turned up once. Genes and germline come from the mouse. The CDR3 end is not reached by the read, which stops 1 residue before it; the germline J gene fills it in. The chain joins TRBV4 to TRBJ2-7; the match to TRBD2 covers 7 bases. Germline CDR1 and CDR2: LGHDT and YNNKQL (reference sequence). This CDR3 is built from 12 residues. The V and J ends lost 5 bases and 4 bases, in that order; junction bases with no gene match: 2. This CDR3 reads CASSSWGYEQYF. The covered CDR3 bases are TGTGCCAGCAGCAGCTGGGGGTATGAACAGTAC.

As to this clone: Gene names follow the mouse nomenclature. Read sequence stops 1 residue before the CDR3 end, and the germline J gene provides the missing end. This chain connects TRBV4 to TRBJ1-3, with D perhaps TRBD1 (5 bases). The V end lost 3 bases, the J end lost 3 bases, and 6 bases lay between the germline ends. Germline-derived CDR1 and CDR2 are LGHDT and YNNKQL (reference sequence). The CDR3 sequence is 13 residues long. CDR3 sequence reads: CASSYRDGNTLYF. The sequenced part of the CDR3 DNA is TGTGCCAGCAGCTACAGGGATGGAAATACGCTCTAT.

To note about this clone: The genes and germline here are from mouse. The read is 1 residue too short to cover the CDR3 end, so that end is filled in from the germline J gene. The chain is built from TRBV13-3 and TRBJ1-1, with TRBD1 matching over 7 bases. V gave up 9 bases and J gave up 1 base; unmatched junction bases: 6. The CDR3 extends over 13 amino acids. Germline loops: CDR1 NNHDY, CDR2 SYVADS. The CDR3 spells CAINRGGNTEVFF. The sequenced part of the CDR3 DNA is TGTGCCATAAACAGGGGAGGAAACACAGAAGTCTTC.

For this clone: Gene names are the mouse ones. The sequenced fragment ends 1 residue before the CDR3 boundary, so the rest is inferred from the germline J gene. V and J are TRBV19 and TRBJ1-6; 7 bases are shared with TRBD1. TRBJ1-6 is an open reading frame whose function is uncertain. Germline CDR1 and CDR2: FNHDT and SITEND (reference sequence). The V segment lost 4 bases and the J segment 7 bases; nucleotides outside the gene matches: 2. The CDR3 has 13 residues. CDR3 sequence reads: CASSHRGNSPLYF. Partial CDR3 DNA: TGTGCCAGCAGTCACAGGGGCAATTCGCCCCTCTAC.

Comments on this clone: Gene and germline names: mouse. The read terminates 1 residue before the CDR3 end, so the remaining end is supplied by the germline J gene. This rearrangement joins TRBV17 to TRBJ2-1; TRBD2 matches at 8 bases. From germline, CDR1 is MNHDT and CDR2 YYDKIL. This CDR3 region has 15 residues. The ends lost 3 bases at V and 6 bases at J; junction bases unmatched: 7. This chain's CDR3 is CASSRLGGARAEQFF. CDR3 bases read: TGTGCTAGCAGTAGGCTGGGGGGCGCTCGTGCTGAGCAGTTC.

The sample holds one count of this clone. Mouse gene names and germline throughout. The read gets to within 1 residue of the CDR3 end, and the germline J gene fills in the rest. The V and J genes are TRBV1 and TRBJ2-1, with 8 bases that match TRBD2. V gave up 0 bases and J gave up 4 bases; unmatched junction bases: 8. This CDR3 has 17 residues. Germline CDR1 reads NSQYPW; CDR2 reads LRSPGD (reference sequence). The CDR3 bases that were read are TGCACCTGCAGTGCAGAAGGGGGGGGGCGCGAATATGCTGAGCAGTTC. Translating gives CTCSAEGGGREYAEQF. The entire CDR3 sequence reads CTCSAEGGGREYAEQFF.

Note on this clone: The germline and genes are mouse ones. CDR3 sequence: CASRPDRGRNTEVFF. CDR3 bases read: TGTGCTAGCAGGCCCGACAGGGGGCGAAACACAGAAGTCTTC. The chain joins TRBV29 to TRBJ1-1; 10 bases agree with TRBD1. The read halts 1 residue ahead of the CDR3 end, with the missing end drawn from the germline J gene. The trim removed 6 bases at V and 1 base at J, leaving 5 bases unmatched. CDR3 length: 15 amino acids. Germline assignment: CDR1 MSHET and CDR2 SYDVDS. Combining the CDR3 with reference TRBV29 and TRBJ1-1 gives the whole variable domain DMKVTQMPRYLIKRMGENVLLECGQDMSHETMYWYRQDPGLGLQLIYISYDVDSNSEGDIPKGYRVSRKKREHFSLILDSAKTNQTSVYFCASRPDRGRNTEVFFGKGTRLTVV.

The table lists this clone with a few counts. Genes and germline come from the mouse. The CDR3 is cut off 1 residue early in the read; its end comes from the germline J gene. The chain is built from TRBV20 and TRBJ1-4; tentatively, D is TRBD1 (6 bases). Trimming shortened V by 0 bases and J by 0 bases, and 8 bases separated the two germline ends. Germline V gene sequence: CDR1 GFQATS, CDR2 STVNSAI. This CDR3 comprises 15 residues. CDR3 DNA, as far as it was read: TGTGGTGCTAGGGAAGGGACAATTTCCAACGAAAGATTATTT. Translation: CGAREGTISNERLF. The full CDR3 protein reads CGAREGTISNERLFF.